Following are 21 T cell receptor beta chains from one sample sequenced in a study of blood T cell repertoires in COVID-19. Repertoires were generated with immunoSEQ multiplex PCR, while TCRdb's copy carries only in-frame clones and drops some. The table has 300,000 or so clones, 80% to 90% seen once. Sequences were obtained from PBMCs or T cells enriched from blood (not recorded which). Receptors originate from a woman in her thirties or forties with acute COVID-19.

The V call is TRBV2, the J call TRBJ2-1; no definite D call. CDR1 is SNHLY, CDR2 FYNNEI, per germline. CDR3 length: 14 amino acids. The V and J ends lost 2 bases and 7 bases respectively, with 12 bases between them. This CDR3 is CASSERRTVNEQFF. In DNA, the CDR3 is TGTGCCAGCAGTGAACGGAGAACTGTAAATGAGCAGTTCTTC.

This sequence joins TRBV15 and TRBJ1-5, with 8 positions matching TRBD1. After removal of 3 bases from V and 3 bases from J, the junction contained 7 bases not matched to a gene. The CDR3 consists of 16 residues. Germline V CDR1 and CDR2: LNHNV, YYDKDF (reference sequence). CDR3 region: CATSSILQGVNQPQHF. The CDR3 nucleotides read TGTGCCACCAGCAGCATACTACAGGGGGTCAATCAGCCCCAGCATTTT.

This clone turned up a few times. V is TRBV19 and J is TRBJ1-5; D unclear. Germline CDR1 reads LNHDA; CDR2 reads SQIVND (reference sequence). Trimming pared 4 bases from V and 0 bases from J, leaving 10 bases between. The CDR3 has 15 residues. For the CDR3, the DNA is TGTGCCAGTAGTACCACAAGTAATAGCAATCAGCCCCAGCATTTT. The encoded protein is CASSTTSNSNQPQHF.

This clone was counted once. This chain connects TRBV11-2 to TRBJ1-2, with D possibly TRBD1 on 6 matching bases. There are 15 residues in the CDR3. The V end was cut by 3 bases, the J end by 4 bases, with 15 bases between. From germline, CDR1 is SGHAT and CDR2 FQNNGV. The CDR3 DNA reads as TGTGCCAGCAGCTTGGACAGCTTACCTTTCTATGGCTACACCTTC. Translated: CASSLDSLPFYGYTF.

The V gene is TRBV13, the J gene TRBJ2-7; 7 nucleotides agree with TRBD1. CDR3 length equals 15 residues. Germline V gene data show CDR1 as PRHDT and CDR2 as FYEKMQ (reference sequence). The V segment lost 5 bases and the J segment 4 bases; nucleotides outside the gene matches: 11. CDR3 in amino acids: CASSLKDRISYEQYF. The CDR3 DNA sequence: TGTGCCAGCAGCCTAAAGGACAGGATATCTTACGAGCAGTACTTC.

This clone was observed a single time. CDR3: CASSSRLFQETQYF. CDR3 in DNA: TGTGCCAGCAGCTCACGACTATTCCAAGAGACCCAGTACTTC. This rearrangement joins TRBV7-2 to TRBJ2-5; possible D gene TRBD2, 5 bases. V lost 4 bases to trimming and J lost 1 base, with 10 bases between them. The V gene's germline CDR1 is SGHTA and CDR2 FQGNSA. The CDR3 is 14 amino acids.

The V gene is TRBV2, the J gene TRBJ2-1; the D gene is possibly TRBD1 (6 bases). V was cut by 5 bases and J by 6 bases, with 11 bases left in between. The germline gives CDR1 SNHLY, CDR2 FYNNEI. There are 13 residues in the CDR3. Written as DNA, the CDR3 is TGTGCCAGCAGTTCCCTGGACAGCAATGAGCAGTTCTTC. It translates to CASSSLDSNEQFF.

This clone came up a few times. The chain joins TRBV11-2 to TRBJ1-2; 9 bases match TRBD1. V trimming: 4 bases; J trimming: 5 bases; junction bases outside the gene matches: 5. The CDR3 is 14 amino acids. Germline V lookup: CDR1 SGHAT, CDR2 FQNNGV. CDR3 sequence: CASSSTGTGYGYTF. CDR3 DNA sequence: TGTGCCAGCAGCTCTACCGGGACAGGGTATGGCTACACCTTC.

The chain has TRBV5-6 and TRBJ2-3, with a possible D match to TRBD1 (6 bases). Trimming stripped 4 bases from V and 8 bases from J, with 26 bases between. The CDR3 runs to 17 residues. Germline V CDR1 and CDR2: SGHDT, YYEEEE. The CDR3 coding sequence is TGTGCCAGCAGCAGGGGGTATTTCGGGGAGTTAGTAGGTACGCAGTATTTT. Amino acid sequence: CASSRGYFGELVGTQYF.

This chain links TRBV18 with TRBJ2-7; maybe TRBD1 (6 bases). V was clipped by 4 bases and J by 2 bases, with 15 bases between them. The germline V gene has CDR1 KGHSH and CDR2 LQKENI. This CDR3 comprises 15 residues. The CDR3 bases are TGTGCCAGCTCACTGGGGGCGGGCGACACCTACGAGCAGTACTTC. It encodes CASSLGAGDTYEQYF.

In its sample, this clone was seen once. Other DNA sequences from this sample encode an identical CDR3 as well. The chain combines TRBV28 with TRBJ1-4, with D unclear. CDR3 length equals 12 residues. Germline V gene sequence: CDR1 MDHEN, CDR2 SYDVKM. V was pared by 9 bases and J by 3 bases, with 8 bases between. CDR3 nucleotides: TGTGCCAGTGGCCGGGCTAATGAAAAACTGTTTTTT. This gives the protein CASGRANEKLFF.

The chain is built from TRBV18 and TRBJ2-7, with D possibly TRBD2 on 5 matching bases. The V gene's germline CDR1 is KGHSH and CDR2 LQKENI. The CDR3 is 15 residues long. Between the trimmed V and J ends, which lost 6 bases and 3 bases, there was a span of 18 bases. The CDR3 nucleotides are TGTGCCAGCTCGCCCGGCCCGGGGTCGAACTACGAGCAGTACTTC. It codes for CASSPGPGSNYEQYF.

The chain uses TRBV9 and TRBJ1-1, with D possibly being TRBD1 (6 bases). Trimming took off 3 bases at V and 4 bases at J, with 19 bases between the two ends. This CDR3 is built from 16 residues. Germline CDR1 and CDR2: SGDLS and YYNGEE. CDR3 in DNA: TGTGCCAGCAGCGCCTACGGGGGGGGCTCCCTCACTGAAGCTTTCTTT. It is translated as CASSAYGGGSLTEAFF.

The chain employs TRBV4-3 and TRBJ1-3, with 10 bases matching TRBD1. J lost 3 bases, V lost 1 base, and 3 bases had no gene match. Germline CDR1 LGHNA, CDR2 YSLEER. This CDR3 comprises 16 residues. The CDR3 DNA sequence: TGCGCCAGCAGCCAAGTGGGACAGGGGCATGGAAACACCATATATTTT. Translation: CASSQVGQGHGNTIYF.

The CDR3 DNA follows: TGTGCCAGCTCACCCGACCTGGAGACTAGCGGGAGGGTCTCCCCAGATACGCAGTATTTT. Translation: CASSPDLETSGRVSPDTQYF. V is TRBV18 and J is TRBJ2-3; TRBD2 matches at 14 bases. J was trimmed by 4 bases and V by 3 bases; bases with no gene match: 15. Germline V gene lookup returns CDR1 KGHSH and CDR2 LQKENI. The CDR3 is 20 amino acids.

The chain employs TRBV6-5 and TRBJ1-4; 8 bases match TRBD1. The V segment lost 0 bases and the J segment 4 bases; nucleotides outside the gene matches: 1. This CDR3 has 15 residues. Germline CDR1 reads MNHEY; CDR2 reads SVGAGI. CDR3 coding DNA: TGTGCCAGCAGTTACTCGACAGGGGTTAATGAAAAACTGTTTTTT. This translates into CASSYSTGVNEKLFF.

The rearrangement links TRBV5-6 to TRBJ1-1, with a tentative D call TRBD1 (5 bases). The germline V gene has CDR1 SGHDT and CDR2 YYEEEE. Trimming cost V 4 bases and J 3 bases, with 16 bases left between them. The CDR3 runs 15 residues. The CDR3 DNA is TGTGCCAGCAGCCCAAAAAGGGGTTGGGACACTGAAGCTTTCTTT. This sequence encodes CASSPKRGWDTEAFF. Looking up the rest from reference TRBV5-6 and TRBJ1-1 gives the full variable domain: DAGVTQSPTHLIKTRGQQVTLRCSPKSGHDTVSWYQQALGQGPQFIFQYYEEEERQRGNFPDRFSGHQFPNYSSELNVNALLLGDSALYLCASSPKRGWDTEAFFGQGTRLTVV.

The rearrangement uses TRBV19 and TRBJ1-1; D remains unclear. The CDR3 runs 11 residues. Trimming took 7 bases from V and 4 from J, leaving 7 bases between them. Germline V gene lookup returns CDR1 LNHDA and CDR2 SQIVND (reference sequence). This CDR3 is CASIGVTEAFF. In nucleotides, the CDR3 is TGTGCCAGTATCGGGGTCACTGAAGCTTTCTTT.

This chain uses TRBV10-3 with TRBJ2-5; TRBD2 aligns across 13 bases. J was trimmed by 1 base and V by 2 bases; bases with no gene match: 10. Germline CDR1 ENHRY, CDR2 SYGVKD. The CDR3 loop spans 19 amino acids. CDR3 sequence reads: CAISETSGLAGRSQETQYF. CDR3 coding DNA: TGTGCCATCAGTGAGACCTCGGGACTAGCGGGACGTTCCCAAGAGACCCAGTACTTC.

The chain carries TRBV27 and TRBJ1-5; 10 bases map to TRBD1. V lost 4 bases to trimming and J lost 2 bases; unmatched junction nucleotides: 5. CDR1 is MNHEY, CDR2 SMNVEV, per germline (reference sequence). The CDR3 is made up of 16 amino acids. The CDR3 protein is CASSSSTGGGNQPQHF. CDR3 bases: TGTGCCAGCAGTTCCTCGACAGGGGGCGGCAATCAGCCCCAGCATTTT.

This chain connects TRBV5-1 to TRBJ1-2; TRBD1 matches 12 bases. Germline V gene data show CDR1 as SGHRS and CDR2 as YFSETQ. The V and J ends lost 4 bases and 7 bases, in that order; junction bases with no gene match: 8. The CDR3 is 15 amino acids. CDR3 coding DNA: TGCGCCAGCAGCCCTGGGGACAGGGGGCTCGTTGGCTACACCTTC. This encodes CASSPGDRGLVGYTF.